This record covers a single TCR beta chain. Its specificity is unknown. This entry belongs to a study of OX40 agonist ivuxolimab in advanced cancers. Study-level background: Of the patients, three showed partial responses, one with hepatocellular carcinoma and two with cutaneous melanoma. General study points: CD4+ and CD8+ blood T cells expanded clonally by week 6 at 0.1 to 3.0 mg/kg. Among patients with partial responses at 0.1-3.0 mg/kg, clonal expansion was among the lowest.

Individuals having autoimmune disease history or systemic immunosuppression were not enrolled. The repertoire was sequenced with immunoSEQ multiplex PCR; TCRdb's copy has only in-frame clones and lacks some. The data show around 80,000 clones, with about 93% seen just once and around 20% held by the top ten. Unmatched junction bases numbered 13, after V lost 2 bases and J lost 2 bases. There are 19 residues in the CDR3. From germline, CDR1 is SGHRS and CDR2 YFSETQ. The sequence was obtained from an adult with an advanced solid tumor such as melanoma, head and neck, liver or kidney cancer. The chain combines TRBV5-1 with TRBJ1-5, with 10 bases lining up with TRBD1. The starting material was CD4+ or CD8+ T cells sorted from blood, obtained in a trial of the OX40 agonist ivuxolimab. The CDR3 loop is CASSFRDRGFSWGNQPQHF. CDR3 nucleotide sequence: TGCGCCAGCAGCTTCCGGGACAGGGGATTCTCATGGGGCAATCAGCCCCAGCATTTT. The full variable domain, completed using reference TRBV5-1 and TRBJ1-5, is KAGVTQTPRYLIKTRGQQVTLSCSPISGHRSVSWYQQTPGQGLQFLFEYFSETQRNKGNFPGRFSGRQFSNSRSEMNVSTLELGDSALYLCASSFRDRGFSWGNQPQHFGDGTRLSIL.